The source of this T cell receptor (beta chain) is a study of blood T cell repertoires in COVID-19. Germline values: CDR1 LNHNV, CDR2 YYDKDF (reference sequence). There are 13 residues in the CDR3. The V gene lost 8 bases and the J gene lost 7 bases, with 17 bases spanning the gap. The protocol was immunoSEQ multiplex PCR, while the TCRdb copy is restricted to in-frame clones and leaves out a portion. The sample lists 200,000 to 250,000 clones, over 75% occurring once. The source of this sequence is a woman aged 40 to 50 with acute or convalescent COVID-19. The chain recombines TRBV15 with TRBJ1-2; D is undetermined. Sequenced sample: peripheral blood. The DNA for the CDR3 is TGTGCCACCGGAAGAGGAGGGCAGGTTGGCTACACCTTC. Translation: CATGRGGQVGYTF.